The subject of this entry is one T cell receptor beta chain. The antigen is not known. These data originate in a study of OX40 agonist ivuxolimab in advanced cancers. On the study more broadly: Prior therapy, whether anti-PD-1, anti-PD-L1 or anti-CTLA-4, was allowed, and 35% to 40% had some.

J lost 1 base, V lost 0 bases, and 10 bases had no gene match. The germline V gene encodes CDR1 SGDLS and CDR2 YYNGEE. This CDR3 contains 18 residues. Study findings and constraints: Compared with others, partial responders at 0.1-3.0 mg/kg displayed clonal expansion among the lowest.

Measured with immunoSEQ multiplex PCR; TCRdb has only the in-frame clones, and not every one. The data hold around 150,000 clones, with roughly 91% observed a single time. The sequences come from CD4+ or CD8+ T cells sorted from blood, collected in a trial of the OX40 agonist ivuxolimab. The source of this sequence is an adult with an advanced solid tumor such as melanoma, head and neck, liver or kidney cancer. The chain employs TRBV9 and TRBJ1-5; 7 nucleotides match TRBD1. The CDR3 coding sequence is TGTGCCAGCAGCGTAGTCGCGACAGGGATAGTGAGCAATCAGCCCCAGCATTTT. The encoded protein is CASSVVATGIVSNQPQHF.